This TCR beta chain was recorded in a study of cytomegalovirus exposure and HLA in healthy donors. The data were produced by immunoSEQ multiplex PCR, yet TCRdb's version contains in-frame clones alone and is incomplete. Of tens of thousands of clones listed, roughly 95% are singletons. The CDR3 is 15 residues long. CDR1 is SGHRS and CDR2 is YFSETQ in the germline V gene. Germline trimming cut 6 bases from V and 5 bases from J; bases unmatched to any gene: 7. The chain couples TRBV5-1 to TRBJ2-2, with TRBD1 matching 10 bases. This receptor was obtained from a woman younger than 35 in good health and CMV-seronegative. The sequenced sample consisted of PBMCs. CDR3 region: CASNPDRGWTGELFF. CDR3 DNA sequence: TGCGCCAGCAACCCGGACAGGGGGTGGACCGGGGAGCTGTTTTTT.